Listed below are T cell receptor beta chains from one sample, sequenced in a study of spatial heterogeneity in lung cancer. TCRdb called the 5' RACE reads again in MiXCR, with one record for every CDR3 protein. The table has 77,000 or so distinct CDR3 sequences, around 21% seen once. The sequencing here drew on PBMCs, taken at surgery. The receptor source for this set is a male donor with early-stage non-small cell lung cancer. CDR3s include the opening cysteine and the closing phenylalanine or tryptophan. Fields, in order: J gene, D gene, clone size, V gene, CDR3 protein, CDR3 DNA. D genes are given only for firm matches. Not every row has a clone size; where given, it reads once, few, many or a size class.

J: TRBJ2-3
D: NA
size: few
V: TRBV7-6
CDR3: CASSSTGPPGDTQYF
DNA: TGTGCCAGCAGCTCTACAGGACCCCCTGGGGATACGCAGTATTTT

J: TRBJ2-3
D: NA
size: many
V: TRBV4-2
CDR3: CASSPRTTSSTDTQYF
DNA: TGTGCCAGCAGCCCCCGGACTACGTCTAGCACAGATACGCAGTATTTT

J: TRBJ2-3
D: TRBD1
size: many
V: TRBV5-1
CDR3: CASSPGGADTQYF
DNA: TGCGCCAGCAGTCCAGGGGGCGCAGATACGCAGTATTTT

J: TRBJ2-7
D: TRBD1
size: many
V: TRBV20-1
CDR3: CSAHLPGQTPEQYF
DNA: TGCAGTGCTCACCTCCCGGGACAGACCCCCGAGCAGTACTTC

J: TRBJ1-1
D: NA
size: many
V: TRBV5-6
CDR3: CASSPHLASRGFRAFF
DNA: TGTGCCAGCAGCCCTCACCTGGCCAGCCGAGGTTTTCGGGCTTTCTTT

J: TRBJ2-4
D: NA
size: NA
V: TRBV29-1
CDR3: CSVEDPPRANIQYF
DNA: TGCAGCGTTGAAGATCCCCCCAGGGCAAACATTCAGTACTTC

J: TRBJ2-3
D: NA
size: few
V: TRBV6-1
CDR3: CASSEIGTPEDTQYF
DNA: TGTGCCAGCAGTGAAATCGGGACCCCCGAGGATACGCAGTATTTT

J: TRBJ1-3
D: TRBD1
size: NA
V: TRBV14
CDR3: CASSPRGVTGGSPGNTIYF
DNA: TGTGCCAGCAGCCCCCGGGGAGTAACAGGGGGCAGCCCTGGAAACACCATATATTTT

J: TRBJ2-2
D: NA
size: NA
V: TRBV6-5
CDR3: CASSYASTGELFF
DNA: TGTGCCAGCAGTTACGCGAGCACCGGGGAGCTGTTTTTT

J: TRBJ2-7
D: NA
size: few
V: TRBV9
CDR3: CASSVTTEPLFQYF
DNA: TGTGCCAGCAGCGTAACGACAGAACCCCTCTTTCAGTACTTC

J: TRBJ1-2
D: NA
size: NA
V: TRBV11-1
CDR3: CASSSWMAGYTF
DNA: TGTGCCAGCAGCTCTTGGATGGCTGGCTACACCTTC

J: TRBJ2-1
D: TRBD2
size: NA
V: TRBV27
CDR3: CASSFSLAGGNEQFF
DNA: TGTGCCAGCAGTTTCAGTCTAGCGGGGGGGAATGAGCAGTTCTTC

J: TRBJ2-5
D: NA
size: few
V: TRBV9
CDR3: CASSVGVVETQYF
DNA: TGTGCCAGCAGCGTAGGGGTCGTGGAGACCCAGTACTTC

J: TRBJ2-1
D: NA
size: many
V: TRBV2
CDR3: CASLVKGYNEQFF
DNA: TGTGCCAGCCTAGTGAAAGGGTACAATGAGCAGTTCTTC

J: TRBJ2-3
D: NA
size: many
V: TRBV29-1
CDR3: CSVAGHDTQYF
DNA: TGCAGCGTCGCCGGACATGATACGCAGTATTTT

J: TRBJ1-5
D: NA
size: few
V: TRBV6-2/TRBV6-3
CDR3: CASLGDIDSNQPQHF
DNA: TGTGCCAGCCTGGGGGACATAGATAGCAATCAGCCCCAGCATTTT

J: TRBJ2-7
D: TRBD1
size: few
V: TRBV23-1
CDR3: CASSQSFYRGYEQYF
DNA: TGCGCCAGCAGTCAATCCTTTTACAGGGGCTACGAGCAGTACTTC

J: TRBJ2-2
D: NA
size: NA
V: TRBV20-1
CDR3: CSASEPNTGELFF
DNA: TGCAGTGCCTCGGAACCTAACACCGGGGAGCTGTTTTTT

J: TRBJ2-1
D: NA
size: NA
V: TRBV18
CDR3: CASSPIQGNNEQFF
DNA: TGTGCCAGCTCACCAATTCAGGGTAACAATGAGCAGTTCTTC

J: TRBJ2-1
D: NA
size: many
V: TRBV7-9
CDR3: CASSSAGYNEQFF
DNA: TGTGCCAGCAGTTCGGCAGGGTACAATGAGCAGTTCTTC

J: TRBJ2-5
D: NA
size: many
V: TRBV28
CDR3: CASRRQQQETQYF
DNA: TGTGCCAGCAGGAGACAACAACAAGAGACCCAGTACTTC

J: TRBJ2-7
D: NA
size: few
V: TRBV27
CDR3: CASSLFPGNEQYF
DNA: TGTGCCAGCAGTTTATTCCCAGGGAACGAGCAGTACTTC

J: TRBJ2-3
D: NA
size: many
V: TRBV20-1
CDR3: CSARDDTDTQYF
DNA: TGCAGTGCGCGGGACGACACAGATACGCAGTATTTT

J: TRBJ2-5
D: TRBD2
size: NA
V: TRBV5-1
CDR3: CASSFKGGGYQETQYF
DNA: TGCGCCAGCAGCTTTAAAGGCGGGGGGTACCAAGAGACCCAGTACTTC

J: TRBJ2-7
D: NA
size: few
V: TRBV5-1
CDR3: CASSYDRGIMYEQYF
DNA: TGCGCCAGCAGTTACGACCGCGGGATAATGTACGAGCAGTACTTC

J: TRBJ1-4
D: NA
size: NA
V: TRBV19
CDR3: CASSIARGGEKLFF
DNA: TGTGCCAGTAGTATAGCCAGGGGCGGCGAAAAACTGTTTTTT

J: TRBJ2-5
D: NA
size: NA
V: TRBV29-1
CDR3: CSVAGVEETQYF
DNA: TGCAGCGTTGCGGGGGTCGAGGAGACCCAGTACTTC

J: TRBJ2-3
D: NA
size: few
V: TRBV12-3/TRBV12-4
CDR3: CASSLAKQNTDTQYF
DNA: TGTGCCAGCAGTTTAGCGAAACAGAACACAGATACGCAGTATTTT

J: TRBJ2-1
D: TRBD1
size: once
V: TRBV24-1
CDR3: CATSDSTGTGAEQFF
DNA: TGTGCCACCAGTGATTCAACCGGGACAGGGGCTGAGCAGTTCTTC

J: TRBJ2-1
D: TRBD2
size: once
V: TRBV20-1
CDR3: CSAPAGGRDEQFF
DNA: TGCAGTGCTCCAGCGGGAGGCCGCGATGAGCAGTTCTTC

J: TRBJ2-7
D: TRBD1
size: NA
V: TRBV7-2
CDR3: CASSPRGILDSRTGRYEQYF
DNA: TGTGCCAGCAGCCCAAGAGGTATTCTTGACTCTAGGACAGGGCGGTACGAGCAGTACTTC

J: TRBJ2-4
D: TRBD2
size: few
V: TRBV28
CDR3: CASSTLGGRADIQYF
DNA: TGTGCCAGCAGTACACTGGGCGGGAGGGCCGACATTCAGTACTTC

J: TRBJ2-3
D: NA
size: NA
V: TRBV11-2
CDR3: CASSPQGAGSTDTQYF
DNA: TGTGCCAGCAGCCCCCAAGGTGCAGGGAGCACAGATACGCAGTATTTT

J: TRBJ2-5
D: NA
size: few
V: TRBV5-1
CDR3: CASSVGTSQETQYF
DNA: TGCGCCAGCAGCGTCGGGACCTCCCAAGAGACCCAGTACTTC

J: TRBJ2-3
D: NA
size: NA
V: TRBV11-2
CDR3: CASSLTVASTDTQYF
DNA: TGTGCCAGCAGCTTAACTGTTGCAAGCACAGATACGCAGTATTTT

J: TRBJ2-1
D: NA
size: NA
V: TRBV20-1
CDR3: CSASAGVNEQFF
DNA: TGCAGTGCTAGTGCAGGAGTGAATGAGCAGTTCTTC

J: TRBJ2-5
D: TRBD1
size: few
V: TRBV7-7
CDR3: CASSLGTGARVQETQYF
DNA: TGTGCTAGCAGCCTAGGGACAGGGGCCCGGGTCCAAGAGACCCAGTACTTC

J: TRBJ2-7
D: NA
size: many
V: TRBV6-2/TRBV6-3
CDR3: CASSSVSYEQYF
DNA: TGTGCCAGCAGTTCGGTCTCCTACGAGCAGTACTTC

J: TRBJ2-3
D: NA
size: few
V: TRBV28
CDR3: CASSSQGYTDTQYF
DNA: TGTGCCAGCAGTTCACAGGGTTATACAGATACGCAGTATTTT

J: TRBJ2-5
D: TRBD2
size: NA
V: TRBV5-1
CDR3: CASTPSGATQETQYF
DNA: TGCGCCAGCACCCCTAGCGGGGCGACCCAAGAGACCCAGTACTTC

J: TRBJ1-1
D: NA
size: few
V: TRBV20-1
CDR3: CSAPWTAAEAFF
DNA: TGCAGTGCACCTTGGACTGCGGCTGAAGCTTTCTTT

J: TRBJ2-1
D: NA
size: many
V: TRBV3-1
CDR3: CASSQKPGYNEQFF
DNA: TGTGCCAGCAGCCAAAAACCAGGGTACAATGAGCAGTTCTTC

J: TRBJ2-1
D: TRBD2
size: NA
V: TRBV19
CDR3: CASSILGLAGVRPANEQFF
DNA: TGTGCCAGTAGTATTCTGGGACTAGCGGGAGTACGGCCCGCCAATGAGCAGTTCTTC

J: TRBJ2-1
D: TRBD2
size: few
V: TRBV20-1
CDR3: CSARGTSGSSYNEQFF
DNA: TGCAGTGCTAGAGGGACTAGCGGGAGCTCCTACAATGAGCAGTTCTTC

J: TRBJ2-1
D: NA
size: few
V: TRBV9
CDR3: CASSPQPGGSYNEQFF
DNA: TGTGCCAGCAGCCCTCAACCCGGTGGCTCCTACAATGAGCAGTTCTTC

J: TRBJ2-7
D: NA
size: many
V: TRBV10-3
CDR3: CAISETDYEQYF
DNA: TGTGCCATCAGTGAGACGGACTACGAGCAGTACTTC

J: TRBJ1-1
D: TRBD1
size: NA
V: TRBV7-2
CDR3: CASSPTGHTEAFF
DNA: TGTGCCAGCAGCCCGACAGGGCATACTGAAGCTTTCTTT

J: TRBJ1-1
D: NA
size: NA
V: TRBV6-5
CDR3: CASRPRGESTEAFF
DNA: TGTGCCAGCAGGCCACGAGGGGAAAGCACTGAAGCTTTCTTT

J: TRBJ2-2
D: NA
size: few
V: TRBV27
CDR3: CASSFQNLYTGELFF
DNA: TGTGCCAGCAGTTTTCAAAACTTATACACCGGGGAGCTGTTTTTT

J: TRBJ2-7
D: TRBD2
size: many
V: TRBV7-9
CDR3: CASSLGAGAYEQYF
DNA: TGTGCCAGCAGCTTAGGAGCGGGAGCCTACGAGCAGTACTTC

J: TRBJ1-3
D: NA
size: many
V: TRBV3-1
CDR3: CASSQAFSGNTIYF
DNA: TGTGCCAGCAGCCAAGCTTTCTCTGGAAACACCATATATTTT

J: TRBJ1-1
D: TRBD1
size: many
V: TRBV5-1
CDR3: CASSSTGFVQNTEAFF
DNA: TGCGCCAGCAGCTCGACAGGGTTTGTTCAAAACACTGAAGCTTTCTTT

J: TRBJ2-1
D: NA
size: NA
V: TRBV9
CDR3: CASSVRDLAGNEQFF
DNA: TGTGCCAGCAGCGTGAGGGACTTAGCCGGCAATGAGCAGTTCTTC

J: TRBJ1-2
D: NA
size: NA
V: TRBV5-1
CDR3: CASSLVGANYGYTF
DNA: TGCGCCAGCAGCTTGGTAGGAGCTAACTATGGCTACACCTTC

J: TRBJ2-3
D: NA
size: NA
V: TRBV2
CDR3: CASSRGADTQYF
DNA: TGTGCCAGCAGTAGAGGAGCAGATACGCAGTATTTT